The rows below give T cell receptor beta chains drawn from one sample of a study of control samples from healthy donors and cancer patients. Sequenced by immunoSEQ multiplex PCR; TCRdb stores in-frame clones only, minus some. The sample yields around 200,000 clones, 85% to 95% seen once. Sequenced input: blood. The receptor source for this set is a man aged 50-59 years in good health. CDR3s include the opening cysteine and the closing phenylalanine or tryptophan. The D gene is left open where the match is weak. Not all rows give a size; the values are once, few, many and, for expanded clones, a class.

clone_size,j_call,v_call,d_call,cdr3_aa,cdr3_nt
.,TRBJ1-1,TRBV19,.,CASTWDGHSNTEAFF,TGTGCCAGTACCTGGGACGGACACTCGAACACTGAAGCTTTCTTT
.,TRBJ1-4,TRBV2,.,CATTREGYEKLFF,TGTGCCACCACCCGGGAGGGTTATGAAAAACTGTTTTTT
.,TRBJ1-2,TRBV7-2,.,CASSLDGVYGYTF,TGTGCCAGCAGCTTAGACGGAGTTTATGGCTACACCTTC
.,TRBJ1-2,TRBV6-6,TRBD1,CASSWGQGVGYGYTF,TGTGCCAGCAGTTGGGGACAGGGAGTAGGCTATGGCTACACCTTC
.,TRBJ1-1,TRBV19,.,CASLNFRGSNGEAFF,TGTGCCAGTTTAAATTTCAGGGGTAGTAATGGTGAAGCTTTCTTT
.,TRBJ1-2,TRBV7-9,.,CASSSEQGGYTF,TGTGCCAGCAGCTCTGAACAGGGTGGCTACACCTTC
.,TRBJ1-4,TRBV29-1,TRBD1,CSVWTGGGEKLFF,TGCAGCGTTTGGACAGGGGGAGGGGAAAAACTGTTTTTT
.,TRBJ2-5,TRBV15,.,CATSRRLRGEKTQYF,TGTGCCACCAGCAGAAGACTGAGGGGAGAGAAGACCCAGTACTTC
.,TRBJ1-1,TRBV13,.,CASSLRALVTEAFF,TGTGCCAGCAGCTTACGGGCGTTGGTAACTGAAGCTTTCTTT
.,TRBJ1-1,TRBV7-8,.,CASSIGGTTEAFF,TGTGCCAGCAGCATCGGGGGTACCACTGAAGCTTTCTTT
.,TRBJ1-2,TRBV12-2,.,CASRHTPLGQINYGYTF,TGTGCAAGTCGCCACACCCCCTTGGGACAGATTAACTATGGCTACACCTTC
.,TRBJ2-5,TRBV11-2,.,CASSFRFRERETQYF,TGTGCCAGCAGCTTTAGATTCCGGGAGAGGGAGACCCAGTACTTC
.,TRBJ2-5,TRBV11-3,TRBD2,CASSPGGGPETQYF,TGTGCCAGCAGCCCGGGGGGAGGGCCAGAGACCCAGTACTTC
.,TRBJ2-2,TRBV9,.,CASSIRGLNTGELFF,TGTGCCAGCAGCATAAGGGGATTGAACACCGGGGAGCTGTTTTTT
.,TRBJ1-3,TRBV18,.,CASSPQVGTGFSGNTIYF,TGTGCCAGCTCACCACAGGTCGGCACGGGCTTTTCTGGAAACACCATATATTTT
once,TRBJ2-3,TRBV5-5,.,CASSYPKSLREYF,TGTGCCAGCAGTTACCCAAAGAGCCTACGGGAGTATTTT
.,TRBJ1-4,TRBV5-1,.,CASSRDSSTNEKLFF,TGCGCCAGCAGCAGAGACAGCTCAACTAATGAAAAACTGTTTTTT
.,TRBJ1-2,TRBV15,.,CATSRDRGPRGAYGYTF,TGTGCCACCAGCAGAGATCGTGGGCCGAGGGGGGCCTATGGCTACACCTTC